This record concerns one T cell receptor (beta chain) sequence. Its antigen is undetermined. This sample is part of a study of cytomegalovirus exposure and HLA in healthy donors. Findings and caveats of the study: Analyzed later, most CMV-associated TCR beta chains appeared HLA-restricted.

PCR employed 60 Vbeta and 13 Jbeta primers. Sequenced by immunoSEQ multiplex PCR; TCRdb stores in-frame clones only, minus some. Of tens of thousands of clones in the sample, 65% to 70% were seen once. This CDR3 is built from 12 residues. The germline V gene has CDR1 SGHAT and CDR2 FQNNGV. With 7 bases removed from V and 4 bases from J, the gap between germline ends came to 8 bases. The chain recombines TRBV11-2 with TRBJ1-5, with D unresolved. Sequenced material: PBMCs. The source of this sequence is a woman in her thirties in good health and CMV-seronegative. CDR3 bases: TGTGCCAGCAACAATGTTAATCAGCCCCAGCATTTT. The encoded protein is CASNNVNQPQHF.